The next 16 T cell receptor beta chains were all read from a single sample in a study of regulatory T cells in long-lasting Graves disease. Time point defined: newly diagnosed GD, antithyroid drugs for less than 3 months. Extracted PBMC RNA gave rise to the TCR library. Arm-PCR of CDR3 regions with iRepertoire HTBI primers generated TCR beta libraries. MiXCR, run by TCRdb on the multiplex PCR reads, gives a single entry per CDR3 protein. The repertoire consists of about 430,000 distinct CDR3 sequences, with 14% to 15% occurring once and the leading ten covering 7.8%. These same records also appear under a second study, on T cells in Graves' hyperthyroidism and ophthalmopathy.

This sample comprised peripheral blood mononuclear cells (PBMCs), obtained at new diagnosis, from a patient treated with antithyroid drugs. These receptors were obtained from a woman aged 40 to 50 with Graves disease.

The chain has TRBV28 and TRBJ2-1, with a weak D call TRBD2 (5 bases). The CDR3 spans 15 residues. V was shortened by 3 bases and J by 0 bases, with 9 bases between the two germline ends. The germline V gene has CDR1 MDHEN and CDR2 SYDVKM. The CDR3 nucleotides read TGTGCCAGCAGTTTTTCTACTAGCTCCTACAATGAGCAGTTCTTC. Encoded protein: CASSFSTSSYNEQFF.

This clonotype was seen ten or more times. The rearrangement links TRBV12-3 or TRBV12-4 to TRBJ2-1; the match to TRBD2 covers 8 bases. The J segment lost 3 bases and the V segment lost 5 bases, leaving 6 bases of the junction unmatched. This CDR3 is built from 15 residues. The CDR3 DNA reads TGTGCCAGCAGTGAGACGGGACTAGACTACAATGAGCAGTTCTTC. This encodes CASSETGLDYNEQFF.

The chain combines TRBV20-1 with TRBJ2-1, with a tentative D call TRBD1 (6 bases). Germline lookup yields CDR1 DFQATT and CDR2 SNEGSKA (reference sequence). The CDR3 is made up of 15 amino acids. V was cut by 3 bases and J by 8 bases, with 20 bases left in between. CDR3 nucleotide sequence: TGCAGTGCTAGGTACTCTTTGGGGGCTCGGGATGAGCAGTTCTTC. This codes for CSARYSLGARDEQFF.

Notes on this clonotype: This may be a read error: a much more frequent sequence differs by one nucleotide. The chain uses TRBV2 and TRBJ2-1, with D perhaps TRBD1 (6 bases). CDR3 length: 15 amino acids. Germline-derived CDR1 and CDR2 are SNHLY and FYNNEI. CDR3 sequence: CASNEWGRGNNEQFF. The CDR3 coding sequence is TGTGCCAGCAATGAATGGGGCAGGGGTAACAATGAGCAGTTCTTC.

CDR3 sequence: CASSVGLASPPDTQYF. In nucleotides, the CDR3 is TGTGCCAGCAGCGTGGGACTAGCTAGTCCCCCGGATACGCAGTATTTT. The genes are TRBV9 and TRBJ2-3, with 9 bases that match TRBD2. The junction had 10 bases not matched to a gene; V was cut back by 2 bases and J by 6 bases. The CDR3 has 16 residues. The V gene's germline CDR1 is SGDLS and CDR2 YYNGEE.

The chain combines TRBV6-1 with TRBJ2-4; 10 bases agree with TRBD2. The V gene end was trimmed by 6 bases and the J gene end by 5 bases; junction bases not matched to a gene: 7. From germline, CDR1 is MNHNS and CDR2 SASEGT. This CDR3 is built from 15 residues. DNA for the CDR3: TGTGCCAGCAGACCAGCGGGAGGGCCGGAAAACATTCAGTACTTC. The encoded protein is CASRPAGGPENIQYF.

This clonotype came up many times. The V gene is TRBV19, the J gene TRBJ1-4, with D tentatively TRBD1 (5 bases). The CDR3 covers 16 residues. From germline, CDR1 is LNHDA and CDR2 SQIVND (reference sequence). Trimming removed 4 bases at V and 0 bases at J, with 12 bases between. CDR3 residues: CASSTRQHATNEKLFF. The CDR3 nucleotides are TGTGCCAGTAGTACCCGACAGCATGCAACTAATGAAAAACTGTTTTTT.

This clonotype was observed at least ten times. The chain couples TRBV18 to TRBJ1-4; D gene ambiguous. Germline V gene sequence: CDR1 KGHSH, CDR2 LQKENI. CDR3 length: 13 residues. The ends were cut back, 2 bases at V and 8 bases at J, with 9 bases in the middle. The CDR3 DNA follows: TGTGCCAGCTCACCAATGGGAGGGGAAAAACTGTTTTTT. Translated: CASSPMGGEKLFF.

This clonotype was counted at least ten times. The chain carries TRBV18 and TRBJ1-1; D is possibly TRBD1 (6 bases). Trimming cost V 2 bases and J 7 bases, with 14 bases left between them. The germline gives CDR1 KGHSH, CDR2 LQKENI. This CDR3 spans 14 amino acids. CDR3 sequence reads: CASSPDRTASEAFF. As DNA, the CDR3 is TGTGCCAGCTCACCAGACAGGACAGCAAGTGAAGCTTTCTTT. Supplemented by reference TRBV18 and TRBJ1-1, the full variable domain reads NAGVMQNPRHLVRRRGQEARLRCSPMKGHSHVYWYRQLPEEGLKFMVYLQKENIIDESGMPKERFSAEFPKEGPSILRIQQVVRGDSAAYFCASSPDRTASEAFFGQGTRLTVV.

This clonotype was recorded a few times. At one end the junction does not follow the germline gene, possibly because of a read error. The chain combines TRBV6-2 or TRBV6-3 with TRBJ2-3; TRBD2 aligns across 12 bases. CDR1 and CDR2 from the germline V gene are MNHEY and SVGEGT. CDR3 length: 15 amino acids. The CDR3 sequence is CASTYRTSGTGTQYF. The CDR3 DNA follows: TGTGCCAGCACTTACAGGACTAGCGGGACTGGTACGCAGTATTTT.

This clonotype was recorded at least ten times. The chain carries TRBV27 and TRBJ2-3, with a weak D call TRBD2 (6 bases). Germline CDR1 and CDR2: MNHEY and SMNVEV (reference sequence). V was clipped by 8 bases and J by 0 bases, with 15 bases between them. The CDR3 has 15 residues. As DNA, the CDR3 is TGTGCCAGCCGCGCGTTAGCGGAAAGCACAGATACGCAGTATTTT. This codes for CASRALAESTDTQYF.

This chain joins TRBV28 and TRBJ1-6; 10 bases line up with TRBD1. Losses at the gene ends were 0 bases for V and 8 bases for J; bases not matched to a gene: 10. The length of the CDR3 is 18 residues. Germline CDR1 MDHEN, CDR2 SYDVKM. This CDR3 reads CASSLWTGTGAPDSPLHF. CDR3 in DNA: TGTGCCAGCAGTTTATGGACCGGGACAGGGGCGCCAGATTCACCCCTCCACTTT.

This clonotype was recorded a few times. The J gene is TRBJ2-7, the V gene TRBV6-5; TRBD2 matches 7 bases. Germline V CDR1 and CDR2: MNHEY, SVGAGI. The CDR3 runs 16 residues. After removal of 2 bases from V and 0 bases from J, the junction contained 7 bases not matched to a gene. CDR3 in amino acids: CASSYKAGTNSYEQYF. In DNA form, the CDR3 reads TGTGCCAGCAGTTACAAAGCGGGAACAAACTCCTACGAGCAGTACTTC.

This clonotype was seen many times. The rearrangement links TRBV9 to TRBJ1-6; possible D gene TRBD1, 5 bases. CDR1 and CDR2 (germline): SGDLS, YYNGEE. V shed 4 bases and J shed 7 bases, with 15 bases lying between them. The CDR3 loop spans 15 amino acids. Written as DNA, the CDR3 is TGTGCCAGCAGCCCCGTCGGGGGGGAAAATTCACCCCTCCACTTT. This sequence encodes CASSPVGGENSPLHF.

The CDR3 DNA follows: TGTGCCAGCAGTTTATCGGCGGGAGGCCCCTACGAGCAGTACTTC. This encodes CASSLSAGGPYEQYF. The V and J genes are TRBV27 and TRBJ2-7, with 8 bases identical to TRBD2. This CDR3 spans 15 amino acids. The junction had 3 bases not matched to a gene; V was cut back by 0 bases and J by 2 bases. Germline V gives CDR1 MNHEY, CDR2 SMNVEV (reference sequence).

The table lists this clonotype with many counts. The CDR3 DNA reads TGTGCCAGCAGCCGTGGACTAGCACTTAGCACAGATACGCAGTATTTT. It codes for CASSRGLALSTDTQYF. This chain connects TRBV7-3 to TRBJ2-3; 8 bases are shared with TRBD2. The V gene's germline CDR1 is SGHTA and CDR2 FQGTGA. This CDR3 comprises 16 residues. Trimming at V came to 5 bases and at J to 0 bases, leaving 7 bases not matched to a gene.